The T cell receptor beta chain under discussion was sequenced for a study of cytomegalovirus exposure and HLA in healthy donors. Turning to the study itself: Early release data held 80 million to 100 million unique TCRs from HLA-typed donors.

V lost 0 bases, J lost 2 bases, and 12 bases lay in between. Germline loops: CDR1 SGDLS, CDR2 YYNGEE. The CDR3 extends over 16 amino acids. PCR was performed using 60 Vbeta and 13 Jbeta primers. TCRdb keeps only in-frame clones here, not all; method: immunoSEQ multiplex PCR. The table shows about 160,000 clones, with almost 80% occurring only once. Worth noting for this clone: The target antigen is unknown.

Overall study findings and caveats: Earlier analysis yielded a pattern in which most TCR beta V segments were productive about 90% or about 30% of the time. Later analysis suggested most CMV-associated TCR beta chains were HLA-restricted. A later look showed TCR association rates differing by HLA locus, highest for DRB1 and lowest for HLA-C.

The chain couples TRBV9 to TRBJ1-5, with D hard to call. The source material was PBMCs. The sequence derives from a woman aged 50 to 65 in good health and CMV-seropositive. CDR3 in amino acids: CASSVVFSGGNQPQHF. The CDR3 DNA is TGTGCCAGCAGCGTAGTTTTTTCTGGAGGCAATCAGCCCCAGCATTTT.